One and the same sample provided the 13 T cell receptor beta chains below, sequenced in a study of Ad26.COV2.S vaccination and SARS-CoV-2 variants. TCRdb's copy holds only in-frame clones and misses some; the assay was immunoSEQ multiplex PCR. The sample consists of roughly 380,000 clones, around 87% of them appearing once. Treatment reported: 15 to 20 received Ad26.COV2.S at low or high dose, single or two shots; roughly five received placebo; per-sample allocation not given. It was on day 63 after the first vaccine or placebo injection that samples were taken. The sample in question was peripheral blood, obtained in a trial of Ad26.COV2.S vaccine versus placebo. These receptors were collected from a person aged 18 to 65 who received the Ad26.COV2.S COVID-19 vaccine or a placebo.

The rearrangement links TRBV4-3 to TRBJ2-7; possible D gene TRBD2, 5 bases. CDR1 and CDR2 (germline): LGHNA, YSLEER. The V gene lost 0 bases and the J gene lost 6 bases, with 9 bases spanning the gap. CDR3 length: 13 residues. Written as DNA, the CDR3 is TGCGCCAGCAGCCAAGATCGGGGTAGCGAGCAGTACTTC. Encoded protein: CASSQDRGSEQYF.

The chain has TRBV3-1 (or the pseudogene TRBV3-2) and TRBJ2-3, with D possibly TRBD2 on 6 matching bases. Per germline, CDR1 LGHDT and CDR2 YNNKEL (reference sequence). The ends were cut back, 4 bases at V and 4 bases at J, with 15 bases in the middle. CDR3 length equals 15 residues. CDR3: CASSPTSGPPDTQYF. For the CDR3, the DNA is TGTGCCAGCAGCCCGACTAGTGGGCCACCAGATACGCAGTATTTT.

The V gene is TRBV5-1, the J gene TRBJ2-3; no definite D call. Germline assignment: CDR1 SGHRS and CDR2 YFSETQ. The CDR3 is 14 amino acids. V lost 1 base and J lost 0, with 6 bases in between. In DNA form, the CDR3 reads TGCGCCAGCAGCTTGACAGCTAGCACAGATACGCAGTATTTT. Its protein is CASSLTASTDTQYF.

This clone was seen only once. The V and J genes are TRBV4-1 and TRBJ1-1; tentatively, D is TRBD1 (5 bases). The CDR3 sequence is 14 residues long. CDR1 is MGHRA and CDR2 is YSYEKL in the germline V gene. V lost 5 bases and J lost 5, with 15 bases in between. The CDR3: CASSSAGGRTEAFF. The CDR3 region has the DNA TGCGCCAGCAGCTCGGCCGGGGGAAGGACTGAAGCTTTCTTT.

CDR3 bases: TGTGCCAGCAGCTTGGGTCTTAGAGGGGCCACCGGGGAGCTGTTTTTT. Protein sequence: CASSLGLRGATGELFF. The chain carries TRBV5-6 and TRBJ2-2; either TRBD1 or TRBD2 may fit D (5 bases each). Germline CDR1 SGHDT, CDR2 YYEEEE. The CDR3 covers 16 residues. The V end lost 0 bases, the J end lost 4 bases, and 13 bases lay between the germline ends.

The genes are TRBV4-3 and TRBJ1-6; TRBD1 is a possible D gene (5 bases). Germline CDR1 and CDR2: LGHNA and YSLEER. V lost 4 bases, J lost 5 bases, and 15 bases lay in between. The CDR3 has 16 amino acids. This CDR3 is CASSRTGKIHNSPLHF. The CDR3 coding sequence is TGCGCCAGCAGCCGCACAGGAAAGATTCATAATTCACCCCTCCACTTT.

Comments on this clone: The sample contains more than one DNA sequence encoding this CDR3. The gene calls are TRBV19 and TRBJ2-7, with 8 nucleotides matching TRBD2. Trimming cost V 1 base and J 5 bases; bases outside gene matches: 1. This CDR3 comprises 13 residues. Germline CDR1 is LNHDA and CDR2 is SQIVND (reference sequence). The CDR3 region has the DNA TGTGCCAGTAGTATAGCGGGGGGGGACGAGCAGTACTTC. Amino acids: CASSIAGGDEQYF.

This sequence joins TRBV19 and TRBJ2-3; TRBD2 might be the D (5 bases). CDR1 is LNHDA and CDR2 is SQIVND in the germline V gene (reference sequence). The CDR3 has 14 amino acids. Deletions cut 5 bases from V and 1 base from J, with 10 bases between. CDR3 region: CASSRAEGTDTQYF. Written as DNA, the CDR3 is TGTGCCAGTAGTCGGGCGGAGGGCACAGATACGCAGTATTTT.

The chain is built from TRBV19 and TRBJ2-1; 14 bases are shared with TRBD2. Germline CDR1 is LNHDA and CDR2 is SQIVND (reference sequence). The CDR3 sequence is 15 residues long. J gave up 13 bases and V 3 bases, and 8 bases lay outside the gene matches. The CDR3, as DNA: TGTGCCAGTAGTATTGGAGGGACTAGCGGGGGACTACAGTTCTTC. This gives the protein CASSIGGTSGGLQFF.

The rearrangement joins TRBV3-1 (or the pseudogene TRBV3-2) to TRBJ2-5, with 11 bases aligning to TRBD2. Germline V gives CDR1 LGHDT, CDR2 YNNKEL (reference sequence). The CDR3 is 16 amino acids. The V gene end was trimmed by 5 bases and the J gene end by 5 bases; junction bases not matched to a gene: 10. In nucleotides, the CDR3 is TGTGCCAGCAGCTTCCGACTAGCGGGGACAAGGGAGACCCAGTACTTC. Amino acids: CASSFRLAGTRETQYF.

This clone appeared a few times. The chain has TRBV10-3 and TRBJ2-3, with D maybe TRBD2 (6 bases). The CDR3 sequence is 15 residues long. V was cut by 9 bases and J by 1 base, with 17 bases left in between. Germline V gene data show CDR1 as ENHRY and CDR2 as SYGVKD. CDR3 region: CAMRPGTGGTDTQYF. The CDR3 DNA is TGTGCCATGCGTCCGGGGACTGGGGGCACAGATACGCAGTATTTT.

The CDR3 DNA sequence: TGTGCCACCAGTGATTCCCAGGCCTCCCGCTCCTACAATGAGCAGTTCTTC. This sequence encodes CATSDSQASRSYNEQFF. V is TRBV24-1 and J is TRBJ2-1; no firm D call. This CDR3 has 17 amino acids. Germline V gives CDR1 KGHDR, CDR2 SFDVKD. V lost 2 bases and J 0 bases, leaving 13 bases between the germline ends.

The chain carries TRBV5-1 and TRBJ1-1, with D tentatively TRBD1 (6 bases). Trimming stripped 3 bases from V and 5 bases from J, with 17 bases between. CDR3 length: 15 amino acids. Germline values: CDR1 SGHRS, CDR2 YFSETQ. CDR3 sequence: CASSSALQGRTEAFF. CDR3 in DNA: TGCGCCAGCAGCTCCGCTTTACAGGGAAGGACTGAAGCTTTCTTT.